A single sample gave rise to the 2 T cell receptor beta chains below, sequenced in a study of response to subunit inactivated influenza vaccine. TCRdb called the RT-PCR reads again in MiXCR, with one record for every CDR3 protein. Counted here are under 550,000 distinct CDR3 sequences, roughly 8.2% occurring once; the ten biggest clones make up over 10%. This specimen consisted of PBMCs from blood, obtained about 23 months after vaccination. These receptors originate from a man between 45 and 75 years old who received an inactivated influenza vaccine.

This clonotype showed up just a few times. The CDR3 bases are TGTGCCAGCAGCTTAGCGCGCCTAGGGAACGAGCAGTACTTC. As protein: CASSLARLGNEQYF. V gene TRBV7-2 combines with J gene TRBJ2-7, with D unclear. CDR3 size: 14 residues. The germline CDR1 and CDR2 sequences are SGHTA and FQGNSA. Trimming stripped 0 bases from V and 5 bases from J, with 11 bases between.

For the CDR3, the DNA is TGTGCCAGCCGCCGGCTAGCTACGGAGACCCAGTACTTC. Translation: CASRRLATETQYF. This rearrangement joins TRBV11-2 to TRBJ2-5; D might be TRBD2 (5 bases). Germline lookup yields CDR1 SGHAT and CDR2 FQNNGV. V was clipped by 8 bases and J by 5 bases, with 15 bases between them. This CDR3 contains 13 residues.